This T cell receptor (beta chain) was identified in a study of blood T cell repertoires in COVID-19. TCRdb's copy holds only in-frame clones and misses some; the assay was immunoSEQ multiplex PCR. The sample shows more than 150,000 clones, 80% to 90% of them seen only once. The J segment lost 2 bases and the V segment lost 6 bases, leaving 6 bases of the junction unmatched. From germline, CDR1 is SQVTM and CDR2 ANQGSEA. The CDR3 covers 13 residues. This clone has a handful of counts. The sequenced sample consisted of PBMCs or T cells enriched from blood (not recorded which). The rearrangement uses TRBV29-1 and TRBJ1-2; 7 positions match TRBD1. This sequence originates from a middle-aged man who had recovered from COVID-19. CDR3 DNA: TGCAGCGTGCACAGGGGAATGAACTATGGCTACACCTTC. Its translation is CSVHRGMNYGYTF. The full variable domain, its missing parts supplied by reference TRBV29-1 and TRBJ1-2, is SAVISQKPSRDICQRGTSLTIQCQVDSQVTMMFWYRQQPGQSLTLIATANQGSEATYESGFVIDKFPISRPNLTFSTLTVSNMSPEDSSIYLCSVHRGMNYGYTFGSGTRLTVV.